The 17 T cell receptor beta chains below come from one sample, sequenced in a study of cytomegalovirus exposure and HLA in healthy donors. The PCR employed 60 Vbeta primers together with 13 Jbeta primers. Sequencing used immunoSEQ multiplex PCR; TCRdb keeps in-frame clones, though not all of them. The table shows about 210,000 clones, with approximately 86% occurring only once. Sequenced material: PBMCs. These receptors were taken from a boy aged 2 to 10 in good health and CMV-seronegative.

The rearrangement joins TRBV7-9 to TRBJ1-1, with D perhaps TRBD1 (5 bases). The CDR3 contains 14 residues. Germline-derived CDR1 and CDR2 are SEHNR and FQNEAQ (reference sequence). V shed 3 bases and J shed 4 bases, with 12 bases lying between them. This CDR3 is CASSLEGFGTEAFF. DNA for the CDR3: TGTGCCAGCAGCTTGGAGGGGTTCGGCACTGAAGCTTTCTTT.

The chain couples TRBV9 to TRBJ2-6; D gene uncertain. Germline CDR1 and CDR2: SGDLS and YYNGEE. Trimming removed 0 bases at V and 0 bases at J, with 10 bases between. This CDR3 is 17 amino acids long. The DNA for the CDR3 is TGTGCCAGCAGCGTAGGAGAAGAAAGCTCTGGGGCCAACGTCCTGACTTTC. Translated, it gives CASSVGEESSGANVLTF. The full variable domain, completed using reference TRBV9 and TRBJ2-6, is DSGVTQTPKHLITATGQRVTLRCSPRSGDLSVYWYQQSLDQGLQFLIQYYNGEERAKGNILERFSAQQFPDLHSELNLSSLELGDSALYFCASSVGEESSGANVLTFGAGSRLTVL.

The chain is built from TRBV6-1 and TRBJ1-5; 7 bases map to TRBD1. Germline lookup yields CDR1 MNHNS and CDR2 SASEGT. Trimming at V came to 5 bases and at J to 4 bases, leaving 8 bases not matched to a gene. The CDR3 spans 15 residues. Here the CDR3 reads CASSPGTANNQPQHF. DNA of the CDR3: TGTGCCAGCAGTCCCGGGACAGCTAATAATCAGCCCCAGCATTTT.

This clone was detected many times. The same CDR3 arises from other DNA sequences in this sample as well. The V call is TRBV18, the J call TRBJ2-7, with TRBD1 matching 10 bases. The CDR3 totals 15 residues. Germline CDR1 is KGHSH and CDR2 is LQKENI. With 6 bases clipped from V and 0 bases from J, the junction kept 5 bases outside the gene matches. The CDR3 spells CASSPGQGLSYEQYF. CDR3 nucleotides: TGTGCCAGCTCGCCGGGACAGGGGCTCTCCTACGAGCAGTACTTC.

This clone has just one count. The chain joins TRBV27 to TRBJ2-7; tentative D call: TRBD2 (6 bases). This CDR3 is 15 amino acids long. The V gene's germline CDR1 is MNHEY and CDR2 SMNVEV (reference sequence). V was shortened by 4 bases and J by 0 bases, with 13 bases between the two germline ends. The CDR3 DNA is TGTGCCAGCAGTTCGTTCGGGGGAAGCTCCTACGAGCAGTACTTC. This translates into CASSSFGGSSYEQYF.

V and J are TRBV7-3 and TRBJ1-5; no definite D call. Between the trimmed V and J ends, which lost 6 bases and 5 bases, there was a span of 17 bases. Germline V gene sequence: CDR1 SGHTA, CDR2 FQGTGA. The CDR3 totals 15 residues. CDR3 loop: CASSMRAVYYQPQHF. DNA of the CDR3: TGTGCCAGCAGTATGCGGGCAGTCTATTATCAGCCCCAGCATTTT.

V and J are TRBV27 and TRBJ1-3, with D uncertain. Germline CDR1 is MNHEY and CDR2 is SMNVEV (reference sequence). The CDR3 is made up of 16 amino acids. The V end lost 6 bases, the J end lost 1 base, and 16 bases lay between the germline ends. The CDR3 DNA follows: TGTGCCAGCAGGGACGCCGCGGGCAGGTCTGGAAACACCATATATTTT. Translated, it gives CASRDAAGRSGNTIYF.

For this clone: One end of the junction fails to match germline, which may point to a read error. Here the CDR3 DNA reads TGTTCCAGCAGCTTAGGGGGCAGGGGCACTGAAGCTTTCTTT. This translates into CSSSLGGRGTEAFF. V is TRBV7-9 and J is TRBJ1-1; TRBD1 aligns across 7 bases. CDR1 is SEHNR and CDR2 is FQNEAQ in the germline V gene (reference sequence). The CDR3 is 14 amino acids.

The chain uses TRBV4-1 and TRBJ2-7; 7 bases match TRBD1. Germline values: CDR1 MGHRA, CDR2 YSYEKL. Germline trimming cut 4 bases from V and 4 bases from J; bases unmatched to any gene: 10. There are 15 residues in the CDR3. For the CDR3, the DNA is TGCGCCAGCAGCCCCCGACAGGGTGAAGTGTACGAGCAGTACTTC. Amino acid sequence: CASSPRQGEVYEQYF.

Here the CDR3 reads CASSVFQREAVEQFF. Here the CDR3 DNA reads TGTGCCAGCAGCGTATTCCAGCGGGAAGCCGTTGAGCAGTTCTTC. V usage is TRBV9 and J usage is TRBJ2-1, with 7 bases matching TRBD2. V shed 1 base and J 9 bases; nucleotides not matched to a gene: 10. The CDR3 runs 15 residues. CDR1 and CDR2 from the germline V gene are SGDLS and YYNGEE.

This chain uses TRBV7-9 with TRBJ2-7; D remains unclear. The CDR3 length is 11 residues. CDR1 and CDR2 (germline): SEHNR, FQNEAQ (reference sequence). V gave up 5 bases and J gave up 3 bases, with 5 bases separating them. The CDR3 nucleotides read TGTGCCAGCAGCCCCTACTACGAGCAGTACTTC. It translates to CASSPYYEQYF.

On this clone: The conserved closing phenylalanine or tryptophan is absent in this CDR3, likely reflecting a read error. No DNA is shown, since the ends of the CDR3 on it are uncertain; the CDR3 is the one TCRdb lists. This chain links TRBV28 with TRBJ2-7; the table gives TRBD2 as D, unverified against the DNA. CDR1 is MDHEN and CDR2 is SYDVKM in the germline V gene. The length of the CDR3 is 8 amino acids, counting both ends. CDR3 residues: CATPGYHD.

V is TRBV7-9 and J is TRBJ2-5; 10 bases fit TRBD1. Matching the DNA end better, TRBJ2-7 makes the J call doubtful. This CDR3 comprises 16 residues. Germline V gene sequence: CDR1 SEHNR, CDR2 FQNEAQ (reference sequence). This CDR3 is CASSLAGQGSSYEQYF. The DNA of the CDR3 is TGTGCCAGCAGCTTAGCGGGACAGGGGAGCTCCTACGAGCAGTACTTC.

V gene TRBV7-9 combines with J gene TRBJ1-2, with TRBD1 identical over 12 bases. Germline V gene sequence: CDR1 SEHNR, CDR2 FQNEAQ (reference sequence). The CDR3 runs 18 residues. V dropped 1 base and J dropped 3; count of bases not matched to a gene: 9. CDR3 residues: CASSLEGTGGGWDYGYTF. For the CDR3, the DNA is TGTGCCAGCAGCTTAGAAGGGACAGGGGGCGGGTGGGACTATGGCTACACCTTC.

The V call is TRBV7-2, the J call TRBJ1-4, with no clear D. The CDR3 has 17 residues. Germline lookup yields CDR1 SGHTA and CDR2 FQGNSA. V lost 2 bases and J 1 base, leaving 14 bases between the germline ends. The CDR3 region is CASSLSQPGGTNEKLFF. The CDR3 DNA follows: TGTGCCAGCAGCTTATCCCAGCCAGGTGGAACTAATGAAAAACTGTTTTTT.

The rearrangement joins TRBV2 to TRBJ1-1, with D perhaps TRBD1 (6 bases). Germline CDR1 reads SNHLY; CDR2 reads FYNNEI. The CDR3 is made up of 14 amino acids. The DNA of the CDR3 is TGTGCGAGGGGAGGGTCAGGGGTTATGACTGAAGCTTTCTTT. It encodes CARGGSGVMTEAFF.

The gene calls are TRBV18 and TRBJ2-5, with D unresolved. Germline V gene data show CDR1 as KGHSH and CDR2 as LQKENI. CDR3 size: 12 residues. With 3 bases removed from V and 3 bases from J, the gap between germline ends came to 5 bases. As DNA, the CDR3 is TGTGCCAGCTCACCGGCAGAAGAGACCCAGTACTTC. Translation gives CASSPAEETQYF.